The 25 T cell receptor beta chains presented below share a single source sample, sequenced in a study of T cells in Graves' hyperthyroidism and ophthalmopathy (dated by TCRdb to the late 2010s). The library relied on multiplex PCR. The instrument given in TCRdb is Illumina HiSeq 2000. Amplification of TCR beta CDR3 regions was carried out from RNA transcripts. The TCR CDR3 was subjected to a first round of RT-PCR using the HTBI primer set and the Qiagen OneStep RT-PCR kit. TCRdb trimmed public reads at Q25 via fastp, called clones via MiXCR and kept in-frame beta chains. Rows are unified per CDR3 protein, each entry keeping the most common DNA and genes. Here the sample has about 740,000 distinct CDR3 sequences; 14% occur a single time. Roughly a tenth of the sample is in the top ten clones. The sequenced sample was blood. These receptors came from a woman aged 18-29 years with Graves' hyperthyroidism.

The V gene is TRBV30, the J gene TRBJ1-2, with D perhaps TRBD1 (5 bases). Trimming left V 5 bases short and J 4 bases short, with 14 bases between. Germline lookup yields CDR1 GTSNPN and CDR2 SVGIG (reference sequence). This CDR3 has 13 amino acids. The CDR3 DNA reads TGTGCCTGGTCCAAGGGCGGGGGCTATGGCTACACCTTC. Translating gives CAWSKGGGYGYTF.

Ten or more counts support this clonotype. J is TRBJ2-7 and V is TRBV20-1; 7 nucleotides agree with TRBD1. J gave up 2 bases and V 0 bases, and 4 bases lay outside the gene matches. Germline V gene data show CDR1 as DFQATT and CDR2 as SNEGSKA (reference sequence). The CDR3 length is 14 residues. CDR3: CSARDRDSTYEQYF. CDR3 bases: TGCAGTGCTAGAGACAGGGACAGCACCTACGAGCAGTACTTC.

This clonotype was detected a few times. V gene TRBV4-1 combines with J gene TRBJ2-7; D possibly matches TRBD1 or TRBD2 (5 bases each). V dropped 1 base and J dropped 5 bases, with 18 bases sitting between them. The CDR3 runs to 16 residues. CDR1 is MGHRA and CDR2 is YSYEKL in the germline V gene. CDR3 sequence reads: CASSQAPPGPGHEQYF. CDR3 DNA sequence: TGCGCCAGCAGCCAAGCCCCGCCGGGGCCGGGCCACGAGCAGTACTTC.

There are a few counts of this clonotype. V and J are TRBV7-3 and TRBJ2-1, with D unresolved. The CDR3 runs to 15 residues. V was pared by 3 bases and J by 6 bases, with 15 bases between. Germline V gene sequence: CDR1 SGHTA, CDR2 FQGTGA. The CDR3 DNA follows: TGTGCCAGCAGCTTGCTAGGGCCCCCGACCAATGAGCAGTTCTTC. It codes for CASSLLGPPTNEQFF.

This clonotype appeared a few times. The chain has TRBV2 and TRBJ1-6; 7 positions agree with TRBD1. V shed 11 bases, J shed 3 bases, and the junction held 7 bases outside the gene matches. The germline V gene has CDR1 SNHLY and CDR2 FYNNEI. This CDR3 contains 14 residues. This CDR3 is CAGTGVNYNSPLHF. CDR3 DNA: TGTGCCGGAACAGGGGTGAACTATAATTCACCCCTCCACTTT.

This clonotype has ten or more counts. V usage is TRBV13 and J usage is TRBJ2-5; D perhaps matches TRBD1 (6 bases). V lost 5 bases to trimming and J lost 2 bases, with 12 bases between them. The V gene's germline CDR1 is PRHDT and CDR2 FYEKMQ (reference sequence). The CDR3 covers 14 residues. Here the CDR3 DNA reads TGTGCCAGCAGCGTTACAGGGTTTCAAGAGACCCAGTACTTC. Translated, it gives CASSVTGFQETQYF.

The CDR3 DNA reads TGTGCCAGCAGCCAAGGCTTCGCGATTGCAGATACGCAGTATTTT. The encoded protein is CASSQGFAIADTQYF. The V call is TRBV3-1, the J call TRBJ2-3; no definite D call. The CDR3 is 15 residues long. CDR1 is LGHDT, CDR2 YNNKEL, per germline (reference sequence). Trimming removed 1 base at V and 4 bases at J, with 12 bases between.

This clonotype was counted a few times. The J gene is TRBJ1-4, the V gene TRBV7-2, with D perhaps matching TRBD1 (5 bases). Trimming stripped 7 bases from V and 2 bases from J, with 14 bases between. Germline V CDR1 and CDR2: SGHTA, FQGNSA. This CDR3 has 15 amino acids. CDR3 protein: CASTSARATNEKLFF. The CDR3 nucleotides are TGTGCCAGCACCTCGGCCAGGGCGACTAATGAAAAACTGTTTTTT.

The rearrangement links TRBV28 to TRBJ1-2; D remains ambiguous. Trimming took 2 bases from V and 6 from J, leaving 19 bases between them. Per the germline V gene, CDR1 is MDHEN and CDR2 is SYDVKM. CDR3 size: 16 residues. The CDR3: CASSLPITPLLDGYTF. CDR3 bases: TGTGCCAGCAGTTTACCTATAACGCCTCTTTTGGATGGCTACACCTTC.

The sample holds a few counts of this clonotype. DNA of the CDR3: TGTGCCAGCAGCTTGTGGGGGGGAGCGGGCTACAATGAGCAGTTCTTC. Translated, it gives CASSLWGGAGYNEQFF. This sequence joins TRBV7-8 and TRBJ2-1, with TRBD2 identical over 7 bases. V was pared by 3 bases and J by 3 bases, with 8 bases of the junction left unmatched. Looked up from germline, CDR1 is SGHVS and CDR2 is FQNEAQ. CDR3 length equals 16 residues.

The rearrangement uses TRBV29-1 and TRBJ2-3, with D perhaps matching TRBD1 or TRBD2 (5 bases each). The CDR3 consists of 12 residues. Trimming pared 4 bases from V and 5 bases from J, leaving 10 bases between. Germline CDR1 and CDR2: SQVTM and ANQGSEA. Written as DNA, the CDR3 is TGCAGCGTTGGGGGACCGGGAGATACGCAGTATTTT. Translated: CSVGGPGDTQYF.

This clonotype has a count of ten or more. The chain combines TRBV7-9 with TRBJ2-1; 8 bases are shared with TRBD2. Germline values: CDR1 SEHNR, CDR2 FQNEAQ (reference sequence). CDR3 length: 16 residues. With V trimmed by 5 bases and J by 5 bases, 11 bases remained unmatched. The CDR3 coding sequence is TGTGCCAGCAGCGTTAAGGCACTAGCGGATGACAATGAGCAGTTCTTC. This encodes CASSVKALADDNEQFF. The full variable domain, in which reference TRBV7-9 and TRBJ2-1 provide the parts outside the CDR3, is DTGVSQNPRHKITKRGQNVTFRCDPISEHNRLYWYRQTLGQGPEFLTYFQNEAQLEKSRLLSDRFSAERPKGSFSTLEIQRTEQGDSAMYLCASSVKALADDNEQFFGPGTRLTVL.

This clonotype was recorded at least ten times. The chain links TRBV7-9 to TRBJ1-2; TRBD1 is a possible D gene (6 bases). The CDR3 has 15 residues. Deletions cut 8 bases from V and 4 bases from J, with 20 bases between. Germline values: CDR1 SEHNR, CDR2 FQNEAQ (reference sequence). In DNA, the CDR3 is TGTGCCAGCCAGAGTCCAGGGGCTAAAGGCTATGGCTACACCTTC. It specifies CASQSPGAKGYGYTF. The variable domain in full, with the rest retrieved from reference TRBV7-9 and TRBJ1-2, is DTGVSQNPRHKITKRGQNVTFRCDPISEHNRLYWYRQTLGQGPEFLTYFQNEAQLEKSRLLSDRFSAERPKGSFSTLEIQRTEQGDSAMYLCASQSPGAKGYGYTFGSGTRLTVV.

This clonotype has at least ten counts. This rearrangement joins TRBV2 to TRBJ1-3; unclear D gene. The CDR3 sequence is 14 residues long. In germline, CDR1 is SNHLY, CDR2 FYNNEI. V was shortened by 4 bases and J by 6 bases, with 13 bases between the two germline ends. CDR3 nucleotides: TGTGCCAGCAGTGTGGCCTGGACCCTAAACACCATATATTTT. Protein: CASSVAWTLNTIYF.

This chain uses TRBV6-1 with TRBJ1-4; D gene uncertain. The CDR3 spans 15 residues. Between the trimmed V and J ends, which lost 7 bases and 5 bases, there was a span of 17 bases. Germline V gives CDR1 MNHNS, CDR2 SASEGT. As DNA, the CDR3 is TGTGCCAGCACATCAATCGGTCAGTCAAATGAAAAACTGTTTTTT. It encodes CASTSIGQSNEKLFF.

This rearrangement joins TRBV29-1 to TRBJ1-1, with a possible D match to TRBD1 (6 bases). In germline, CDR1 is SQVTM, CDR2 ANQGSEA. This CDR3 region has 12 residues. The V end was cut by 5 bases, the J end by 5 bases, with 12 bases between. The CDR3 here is CSVRGAWTEAFF. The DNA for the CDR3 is TGCAGCGTTCGGGGGGCTTGGACTGAAGCTTTCTTT.

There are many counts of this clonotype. The CDR3 sequence: CASSLVQGSYEQYF. CDR3 DNA sequence: TGTGCCAGCAGCTTAGTGCAAGGATCCTACGAGCAGTACTTC. This chain connects TRBV11-2 to TRBJ2-7; D is unclear. Trimming stripped 1 base from V and 1 base from J, with 8 bases between. CDR1 is SGHAT and CDR2 is FQNNGV in the germline V gene. There are 14 residues in the CDR3. Supplemented by reference TRBV11-2 and TRBJ2-7, the full variable domain reads EAGVAQSPRYKIIEKRQSVAFWCNPISGHATLYWYQQILGQGPKLLIQFQNNGVVDDSQLPKDRFSAERLKGVDSTLKIQPAKLEDSAVYLCASSLVQGSYEQYFGPGTRLTVT.

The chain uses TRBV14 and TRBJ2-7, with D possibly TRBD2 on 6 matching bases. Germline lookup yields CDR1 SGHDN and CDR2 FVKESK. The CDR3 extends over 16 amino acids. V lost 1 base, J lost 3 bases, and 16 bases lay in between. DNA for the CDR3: TGTGCCAGCAGCCAAGGGTCCTGGAGGGGAGGCTACGAGCAGTACTTC. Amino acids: CASSQGSWRGGYEQYF.

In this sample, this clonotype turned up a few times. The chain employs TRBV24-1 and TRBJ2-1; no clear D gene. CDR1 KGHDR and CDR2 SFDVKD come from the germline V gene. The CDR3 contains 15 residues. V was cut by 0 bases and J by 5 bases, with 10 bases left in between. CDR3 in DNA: TGTGCCACCAGTGATTTGCCCCCAGAACACAATGAGCAGTTCTTC. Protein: CATSDLPPEHNEQFF.

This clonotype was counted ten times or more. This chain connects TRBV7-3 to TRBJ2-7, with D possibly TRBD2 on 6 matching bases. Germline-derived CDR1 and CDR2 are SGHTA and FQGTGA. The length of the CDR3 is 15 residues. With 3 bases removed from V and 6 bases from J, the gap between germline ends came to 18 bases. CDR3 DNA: TGTGCCAGCAGCTTGTCCGGGACGGGAGACGGCGAGCAGTACTTC. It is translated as CASSLSGTGDGEQYF.

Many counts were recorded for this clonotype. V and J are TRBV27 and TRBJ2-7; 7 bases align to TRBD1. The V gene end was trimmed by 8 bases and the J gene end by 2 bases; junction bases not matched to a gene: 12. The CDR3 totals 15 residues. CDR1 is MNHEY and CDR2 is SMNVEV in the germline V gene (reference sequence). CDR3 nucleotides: TGTGCCAGCTCCTCACGACAGGGCCCCCCCTACGAGCAGTACTTC. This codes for CASSSRQGPPYEQYF.

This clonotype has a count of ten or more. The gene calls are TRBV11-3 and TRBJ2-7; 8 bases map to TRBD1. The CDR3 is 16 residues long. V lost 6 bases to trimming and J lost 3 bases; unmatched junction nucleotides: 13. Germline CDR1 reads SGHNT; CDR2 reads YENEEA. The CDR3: CASSIEGRQGIYEQYF. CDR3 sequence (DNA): TGTGCCAGCAGTATCGAGGGTCGACAGGGGATCTACGAGCAGTACTTC.

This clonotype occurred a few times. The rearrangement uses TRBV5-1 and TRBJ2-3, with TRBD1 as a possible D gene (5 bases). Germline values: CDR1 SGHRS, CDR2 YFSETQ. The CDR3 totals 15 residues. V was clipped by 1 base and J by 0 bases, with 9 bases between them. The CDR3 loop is CASSLRPGSTDTQYF. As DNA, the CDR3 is TGCGCCAGCAGCTTGCGGCCAGGGAGCACAGATACGCAGTATTTT.

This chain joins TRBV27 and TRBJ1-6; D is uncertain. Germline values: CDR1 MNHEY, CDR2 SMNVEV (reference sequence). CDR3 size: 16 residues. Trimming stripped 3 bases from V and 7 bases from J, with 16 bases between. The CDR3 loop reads CASSFSPGGWNSPLHF. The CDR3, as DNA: TGTGCCAGCAGTTTCTCCCCGGGAGGTTGGAATTCACCCCTCCACTTT.

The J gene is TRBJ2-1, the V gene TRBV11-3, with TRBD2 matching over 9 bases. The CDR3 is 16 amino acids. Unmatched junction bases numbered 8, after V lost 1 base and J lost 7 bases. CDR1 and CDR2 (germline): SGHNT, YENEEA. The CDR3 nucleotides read TGTGCCAGCAGCTTAGGAGGCGGGAGGGCTAGAAATGAGCAGTTCTTC. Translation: CASSLGGGRARNEQFF.